This is a list of T cell receptor beta chains from one sample in a study of T-cell reconstitution after alpha-beta-depleted transplantation in children. TCRdb re-called the PCR reads with MiXCR, one entry per CDR3 protein. The repertoire holds 700,000 or so distinct CDR3 sequences, less than 15% seen once, with about 0.77% in the top ten. The source was PBMCs, collected before TCRalphabeta/CD19-depleted stem cell transplant. These receptors originate from a girl aged 2 to 10 with congenital amegakaryocytic thrombocytopenia, due to receive a stem cell transplant. Both conserved end residues are part of each CDR3. Fields, in order: clone size, V gene, D gene, J gene, CDR3 protein, CDR3 DNA. A D gene is named only where the DNA matches it firmly. A row's size may be missing; if present it is once, few, many or a size class.

-	TRBV7-3	-	TRBJ2-1	CASSPNLATTGEQFF	TGTGCCAGCAGCCCCAATCTAGCGACAACCGGTGAGCAGTTCTTC
few	TRBV20-1	-	TRBJ2-1	CSASQGSHEQFF	TGCAGTGCCTCGCAGGGAAGTCATGAGCAGTTCTTC
few	TRBV5-1	TRBD2	TRBJ2-5	CASSLASGAFQETQYF	TGCGCCAGCAGCTTGGCAAGCGGGGCCTTCCAAGAGACCCAGTACTTC
-	TRBV4-2	TRBD2	TRBJ2-7	CASSQELAGALPQQYF	TGTGCCAGCAGCCAAGAACTAGCGGGAGCACTTCCCCAGCAGTACTTC
-	TRBV3-1	TRBD2	TRBJ2-1	CASSQDRAGGPRNEQFF	TGTGCCAGCAGCCAAGATAGAGCGGGAGGGCCCCGCAATGAGCAGTTCTTC
many	TRBV6-2/TRBV6-3	TRBD2	TRBJ2-7	CASSRTSGIILREQYF	TGTGCCAGCAGCCGGACTAGCGGGATCATTCTACGAGAGCAGTACTTC
-	TRBV9	-	TRBJ2-3	CASSAMDPSTDTQYF	TGTGCCAGCAGCGCCATGGACCCCAGCACAGATACGCAGTATTTT
few	TRBV20-1	TRBD2	TRBJ2-1	CSARGELAGEAEQFF	TGCAGTGCTAGAGGCGAACTAGCGGGAGAGGCTGAGCAGTTCTTC
-	TRBV7-3	-	TRBJ2-6	CASSLAPGQPGANVLTF	TGTGCCAGCAGCTTAGCGCCAGGGCAGCCTGGGGCCAACGTCCTGACTTTC
few	TRBV19	TRBD1	TRBJ2-4	CASSSGQAYGIAKNIQYF	TGTGCCAGTAGTTCCGGACAGGCCTACGGCATTGCCAAAAACATTCAGTACTTC
few	TRBV5-1	TRBD2	TRBJ2-7	CASSLEAGVGEQYF	TGCGCCAGCAGCTTGGAAGCGGGAGTCGGCGAGCAGTACTTC
-	TRBV5-1	-	TRBJ2-1	CASRPRADNYNEQFF	TGCGCCAGCCGGCCGCGAGCGGATAACTACAATGAGCAGTTCTTC
few	TRBV20-1	-	TRBJ2-1	CSALAWDEQFF	TGCAGTGCACTAGCCTGGGATGAGCAGTTCTTC
many	TRBV20-1	TRBD2	TRBJ2-1	CSARESSGPYNEQFF	TGCAGTGCTAGAGAAAGTAGCGGGCCCTACAATGAGCAGTTCTTC
few	TRBV20-1	-	TRBJ2-1	CSARQGGSEQFF	TGCAGTGCTAGGCAGGGAGGCAGTGAGCAGTTCTTC
-	TRBV29-1	TRBD2	TRBJ2-7	CSVRGLAGAFDYEQYF	TGCAGCGTGCGGGGACTAGCGGGAGCCTTCGACTACGAGCAGTACTTC
-	TRBV12-3/TRBV12-4	-	TRBJ2-3	CASSALVSRTDTQYF	TGTGCCAGCAGTGCCCTGGTCTCCCGCACAGATACGCAGTATTTT
many	TRBV20-1	-	TRBJ2-3	CSARDHYAADTQYF	TGCAGTGCTAGAGATCATTATGCGGCAGATACGCAGTATTTT
-	TRBV12-3/TRBV12-4	-	TRBJ2-3	CASSFSRGLPGTQYF	TGTGCCAGCAGTTTCTCGCGGGGCCTTCCAGGGACGCAGTATTTT
-	TRBV20-1	-	TRBJ2-1	CSARDPGPTYEQFF	TGCAGTGCTAGAGATCCGGGACCGACCTACGAGCAGTTCTTC
many	TRBV20-1	-	TRBJ2-7	CSATRTYEQYF	TGCAGTGCTACCCGAACCTACGAGCAGTACTTC
few	TRBV5-1	TRBD1	TRBJ1-2	CASSFNPQGNLNYGYTF	TGCGCCAGCAGCTTTAACCCACAGGGGAACCTTAACTATGGCTACACCTTC
many	TRBV6-5	TRBD1	TRBJ1-1	CASSYTWGQGAEAFF	TGTGCCAGCAGTTACACATGGGGACAGGGGGCTGAAGCTTTCTTT
many	TRBV5-1	-	TRBJ1-1	CASSLGRGMNTEAFF	TGCGCCAGCAGCTTGGGACGAGGAATGAACACTGAAGCTTTCTTT
many	TRBV7-6	-	TRBJ2-1	CASSLRSETLYSNEQFF	TGTGCCAGCAGCTTAAGGTCGGAGACCCTGTACAGCAATGAGCAGTTCTTC
many	TRBV7-6	TRBD2	TRBJ2-1	CASSLMAGGAEQFF	TGTGCCAGCAGCTTAATGGCGGGGGGCGCTGAGCAGTTCTTC
many	TRBV5-1	TRBD2	TRBJ2-3	CASRMGLAGRVTDTQYF	TGCGCCAGCAGGATGGGCCTAGCCGGGAGGGTTACAGATACGCAGTATTTT
once	TRBV25-1	-	TRBJ2-5	CASSEFGSKETQYF	TGTGCCAGCAGTGAATTCGGCTCCAAAGAGACCCAGTACTTC